The entry below gives a single TCR beta chain sequence along with its context. How the authors handled the data: It was from reference gene primer amplification that nucleated cell counts were estimated. The protocol was immunoSEQ multiplex PCR, while the TCRdb copy is restricted to in-frame clones and leaves out a portion. V and J calls and clone size come straight from that table; D and trimming were deduced from the DNA. The sample yields 110,000 to 150,000 clones, approximately 86% seen once. There are 13 residues in the CDR3. V dropped 6 bases and J dropped 4; count of bases not matched to a gene: 4. The entry originates in a study of blood T cell repertoires in COVID-19. Whole-study context: The United States, Italy and Spain supplied acute and convalescent COVID-19 samples.

The TCR sequence derives from a man between 65 and 79 years old with acute or convalescent COVID-19. Specimen: peripheral blood. The V gene is TRBV12-3 or TRBV12-4, the J gene TRBJ1-2; TRBD1 matches at 8 bases. This chain's CDR3 is CASRSTGGYGYTF. DNA for the CDR3: TGTGCCAGCAGGAGTACAGGGGGCTATGGCTACACCTTC.